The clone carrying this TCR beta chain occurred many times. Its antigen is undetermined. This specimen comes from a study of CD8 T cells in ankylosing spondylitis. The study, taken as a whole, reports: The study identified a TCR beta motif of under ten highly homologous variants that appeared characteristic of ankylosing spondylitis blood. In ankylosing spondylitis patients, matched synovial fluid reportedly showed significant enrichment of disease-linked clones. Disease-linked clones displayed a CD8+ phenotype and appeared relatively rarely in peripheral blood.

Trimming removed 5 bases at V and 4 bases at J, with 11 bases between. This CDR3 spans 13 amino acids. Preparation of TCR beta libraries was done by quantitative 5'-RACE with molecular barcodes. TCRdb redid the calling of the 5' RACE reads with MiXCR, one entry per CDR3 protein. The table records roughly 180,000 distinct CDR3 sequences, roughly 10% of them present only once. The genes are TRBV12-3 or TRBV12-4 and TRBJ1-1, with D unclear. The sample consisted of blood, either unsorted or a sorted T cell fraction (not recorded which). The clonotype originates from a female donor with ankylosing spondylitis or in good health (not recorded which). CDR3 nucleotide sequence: TGTGCCAGCAGTAGACCCAAAGGCACTGAAGCTTTCTTT. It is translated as CASSRPKGTEAFF.